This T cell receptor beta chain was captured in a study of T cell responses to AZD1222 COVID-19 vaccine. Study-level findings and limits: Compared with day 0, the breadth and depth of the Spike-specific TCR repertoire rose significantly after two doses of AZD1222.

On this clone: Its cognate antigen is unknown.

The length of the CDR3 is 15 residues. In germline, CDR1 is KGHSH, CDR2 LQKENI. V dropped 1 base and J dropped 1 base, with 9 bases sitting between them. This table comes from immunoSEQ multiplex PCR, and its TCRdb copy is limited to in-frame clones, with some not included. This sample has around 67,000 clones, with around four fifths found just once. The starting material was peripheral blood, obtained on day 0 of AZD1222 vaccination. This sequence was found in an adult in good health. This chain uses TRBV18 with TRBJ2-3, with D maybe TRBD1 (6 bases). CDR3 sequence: CASSPLDRRTDTQYF. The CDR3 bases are TGTGCCAGCTCACCACTGGACAGACGCACAGATACGCAGTATTTT.